Each of the 21 T cell receptor beta chains below was sequenced from the same sample in a study of cytomegalovirus exposure and HLA in healthy donors. PCR involved 60 Vbeta and 13 Jbeta primers. The protocol was immunoSEQ multiplex PCR, while the TCRdb copy is restricted to in-frame clones and leaves out a portion. The sample gives 200,000 or so clones, around 77% of which show up once; less than 3% is in the top ten. Material: PBMCs. Every receptor here comes from a woman aged 25 to 39 in good health and CMV-seronegative.

The rearrangement links TRBV10-3 to TRBJ1-5; TRBD1 is a possible D gene (5 bases). The CDR3 loop spans 13 amino acids. V was clipped by 5 bases and J by 2 bases, with 7 bases between them. Germline V lookup: CDR1 ENHRY, CDR2 SYGVKD. DNA of the CDR3: TGTGCCATCAGTTCGGGGGGCAATCAGCCCCAGCATTTT. This codes for CAISSGGNQPQHF.

The V call is TRBV19, the J call TRBJ2-3; 7 positions match TRBD1. CDR1 and CDR2 (germline): LNHDA, SQIVND (reference sequence). The CDR3 contains 13 residues. Losses at the gene ends were 4 bases for V and 4 bases for J; bases not matched to a gene: 2. The CDR3 here is CASSNRGADTQYF. CDR3 nucleotides: TGTGCCAGTAGTAACAGGGGTGCAGATACGCAGTATTTT.

The CDR3 DNA is TGTGCCAGCAGTGCCCATCAAGTCTACGAGCAGTACTTC. The encoded protein is CASSAHQVYEQYF. The chain employs TRBV6-1 and TRBJ2-5; unclear D gene. The DNA end lines up better with TRBJ2-7; the J call may be wrong. Germline values: CDR1 MNHNS, CDR2 SASEGT. This CDR3 is 13 amino acids long.

This chain joins TRBV15 and TRBJ1-4, with TRBD1 matching 7 bases. V lost 0 bases and J lost 8; bases outside the gene matches: 12. CDR1 is LNHNV, CDR2 YYDKDF, per germline (reference sequence). This CDR3 is 17 amino acids long. CDR3: CATSREGLQGSGEKLFF. The CDR3 DNA reads TGTGCCACCAGCAGAGAGGGGCTACAGGGGAGTGGAGAAAAACTGTTTTTT.

The genes are TRBV18 and TRBJ1-5; the match to TRBD1 covers 11 bases. The CDR3 totals 14 residues. V gave up 6 bases and J gave up 5 bases; unmatched junction bases: 3. Germline assignment: CDR1 KGHSH and CDR2 LQKENI. CDR3 in amino acids: CASSRTGGHQPQHF. The CDR3 nucleotides read TGTGCCAGCTCGAGGACAGGGGGCCATCAGCCCCAGCATTTT.

There are a few counts of this clone. The chain recombines TRBV2 with TRBJ2-7; 7 bases agree with TRBD1. The length of the CDR3 is 13 residues. V was pared by 10 bases and J by 0 bases, with 6 bases of the junction left unmatched. Germline lookup yields CDR1 SNHLY and CDR2 FYNNEI. The CDR3 DNA is TGTGCCATCACGGACAGGCCCTCCTACGAGCAGTACTTC. This sequence encodes CAITDRPSYEQYF. The full variable domain, completed using reference TRBV2 and TRBJ2-7, is EPEVTQTPSHQVTQMGQEVILRCVPISNHLYFYWYRQILGQKVEFLVSFYNNEISEKSEIFDDQFSVERPDGSNFTLKIRSTKLEDSAMYFCAITDRPSYEQYFGPGTRLTVT.

This chain joins TRBV11-3 and TRBJ1-4; D gene ambiguous. The CDR3 sequence is 13 residues long. V was pared by 5 bases and J by 13 bases, with 17 bases between. CDR1 and CDR2 from the germline V gene are SGHNT and YENEEA. The CDR3 DNA reads as TGTGCCAGCAGCACCGGTCTCGGGGATCGACTGTTTTTT. Its translation: CASSTGLGDRLFF.

The table lists this clone with a few counts. The chain carries TRBV10-3 and TRBJ1-2; 10 nucleotides align to TRBD1. V lost 8 bases, J lost 7 bases, and 13 bases stayed unmatched. The CDR3 sequence is 15 residues long. Germline CDR1 reads ENHRY; CDR2 reads SYGVKD. Here the CDR3 DNA reads TGTGCCATCTCTGGGACAGGGGCATCATGGGGTGGCTACACCTTC. It specifies CAISGTGASWGGYTF.

The chain recombines TRBV30 with TRBJ2-7; D might be TRBD2 (5 bases). The CDR3 consists of 13 residues. CDR1 and CDR2 from the germline V gene are GTSNPN and SVGIG (reference sequence). The CDR3 DNA sequence: TGTGCTCGGGCACGGCGCGGGTCCTACGAGCAGTACTTC. Its translation: CARARRGSYEQYF. Based on the CDR3 plus reference TRBV30 and TRBJ2-7, the full variable domain is SQTIHQWPATLVQPVGSPLSLECTVEGTSNPNLYWYRQAAGRGLQLLFYSVGIGQISSEVPQNLSASRPQDRQFILSSKKLLLSDSGFYLCARARRGSYEQYFGPGTRLTVT.

This clone occurred once. The rearrangement uses TRBV13 and TRBJ1-3; a weak D match, TRBD1 (6 bases). V gave up 5 bases and J gave up 4 bases, with 15 bases separating them. Germline values: CDR1 PRHDT, CDR2 FYEKMQ (reference sequence). The CDR3 is 15 residues long. CDR3 bases: TGTGCCAGCAGCGAGGGGGAATGGGCCGGAAACACCATATATTTT. This sequence encodes CASSEGEWAGNTIYF.

This chain joins TRBV2 and TRBJ1-3, with no clear D. Germline V CDR1 and CDR2: SNHLY, FYNNEI. The CDR3 length is 13 residues. V lost 8 bases and J lost 2, with 10 bases in between. The CDR3 region is CASFRGAGNTIYF. In DNA, the CDR3 is TGTGCCAGCTTCCGGGGAGCTGGAAACACCATATATTTT.

The V call is TRBV29-1, the J call TRBJ1-1; 8 bases map to TRBD1. V lost 3 bases and J lost 0; bases outside the gene matches: 9. The CDR3 has 16 residues. Germline V gives CDR1 SQVTM, CDR2 ANQGSEA. CDR3: CSVDPGQGLMNTEAFF. CDR3 sequence (DNA): TGCAGCGTTGACCCAGGACAGGGCCTAATGAACACTGAAGCTTTCTTT.

The rearrangement uses TRBV5-4 and TRBJ2-3, with 8 bases aligning to TRBD1. The CDR3 sequence is 15 residues long. V was clipped by 0 bases and J by 4 bases; unmatched bases: 4. Germline CDR1 SGHNT, CDR2 YYREEE (reference sequence). CDR3 residues: CASSLVRGQADTQYF. CDR3 DNA sequence: TGTGCCAGCAGCTTGGTCAGGGGGCAAGCAGATACGCAGTATTTT.

The chain is built from TRBV4-2 and TRBJ2-6; 8 bases match TRBD2. J lost 0 bases, V lost 4 bases, and 8 bases had no gene match. The CDR3 sequence is 18 residues long. CDR1 LGHNA and CDR2 YNFKEQ come from the germline V gene. Written as DNA, the CDR3 is TGTGCCAGCAGCCCAATAGCGGGAAAGAGCTCTGGGGCCAACGTCCTGACTTTC. It is translated as CASSPIAGKSSGANVLTF.

This chain links TRBV5-4 with TRBJ2-3; 10 nucleotides align to TRBD1. Per germline, CDR1 SGHNT and CDR2 YYREEE (reference sequence). J lost 3 bases, V lost 4 bases, and 8 bases had no gene match. CDR3 length: 16 residues. The CDR3 bases are TGTGCCAGCAGCACGGGGGACAGGGGAGGGACAGATACGCAGTATTTT. Translating gives CASSTGDRGGTDTQYF.

J is TRBJ2-3 and V is TRBV30, with D maybe TRBD2 (6 bases). CDR1 is GTSNPN, CDR2 SVGIG, per germline (reference sequence). The CDR3 length is 15 residues. Trimming stripped 4 bases from V and 6 bases from J, with 20 bases between. The chain's CDR3 is CAWITRVDSGDTQYF. The DNA of the CDR3 is TGTGCCTGGATCACACGGGTTGACAGCGGGGATACGCAGTATTTT.

J is TRBJ2-3 and V is TRBV6-1; D perhaps matches TRBD2 (6 bases). Germline CDR1 is MNHNS and CDR2 is SASEGT. V was clipped by 6 bases and J by 8 bases, with 6 bases between them. This CDR3 region has 10 residues. CDR3 sequence: CASRGGTQYF. In DNA, the CDR3 is TGTGCCAGCAGGGGAGGTACGCAGTATTTT.

As regards this clone: A read error may account for a junction end that differs from germline. The V and J genes are TRBV4-2 and TRBJ2-2; 7 bases are shared with TRBD2. The germline gives CDR1 LGHNA, CDR2 YNFKEQ. The CDR3 extends over 15 amino acids. CDR3 in amino acids: CASRQEGLKDGELFF. CDR3 nucleotides: TGTGCCAGCAGACAAGAGGGACTAAAGGACGGGGAGCTGTTTTTT.

V gene TRBV6-5 combines with J gene TRBJ1-4, with D possibly being TRBD1 (6 bases). Germline-derived CDR1 and CDR2 are MNHEY and SVGAGI. This CDR3 spans 16 amino acids. V lost 2 bases, J lost 7 bases, and 17 bases lay in between. As DNA, the CDR3 is TGTGCCAGCAGTTACAGAGGGGGGGCGTCGGGTGAAAAACTGTTTTTT. Translation gives CASSYRGGASGEKLFF.

This clone was counted only a few times. This chain's CDR3 is CASSPDRAGRNEQFF. The CDR3 coding sequence is TGTGCCAGCTCACCAGACAGGGCGGGCCGAAATGAGCAGTTCTTC. V and J are TRBV18 and TRBJ2-1; 7 bases are shared with TRBD1. CDR3 length: 15 amino acids. The junction had 8 bases not matched to a gene; V was cut back by 2 bases and J by 7 bases. Germline CDR1 is KGHSH and CDR2 is LQKENI.

The chain couples TRBV18 to TRBJ2-3, with D unclear. V shed 3 bases and J shed 6 bases, with 4 bases lying between them. Germline V gene data show CDR1 as KGHSH and CDR2 as LQKENI. The CDR3 has 11 amino acids. For the CDR3, the DNA is TGTGCCAGCTCACCGTCTGATACGCAGTATTTT. Encoded protein: CASSPSDTQYF.